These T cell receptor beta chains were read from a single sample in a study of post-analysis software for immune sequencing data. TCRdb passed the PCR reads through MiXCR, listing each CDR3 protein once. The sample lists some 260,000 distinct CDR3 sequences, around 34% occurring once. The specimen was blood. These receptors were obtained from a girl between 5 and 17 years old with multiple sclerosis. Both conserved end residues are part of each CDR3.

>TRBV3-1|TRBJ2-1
CASSQEGLDNEQFF
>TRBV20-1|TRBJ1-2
CSASSGHRYGYTF
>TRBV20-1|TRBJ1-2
CSARDDRSAEGYTF
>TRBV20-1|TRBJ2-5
CSAPVGIAEETQYF
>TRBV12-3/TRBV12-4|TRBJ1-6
CASAREAKTSPLHF
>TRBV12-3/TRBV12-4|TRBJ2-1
CASSPLRAGPDNEQFF
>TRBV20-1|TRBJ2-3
CSATNPPDTDTQYF
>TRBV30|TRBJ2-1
CAWSGSRGNEQFF
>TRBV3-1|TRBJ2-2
CASSPEGQGPRELFF
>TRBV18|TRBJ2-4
CASSPGVWAGVAKNIQYF
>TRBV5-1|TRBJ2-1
CASSLEGGAYNEQFF
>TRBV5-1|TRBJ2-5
CASIWTGGAGETQYF
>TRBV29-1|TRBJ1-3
CSFSFGGNTIYF
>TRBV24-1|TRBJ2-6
CATSDLPDRVGAGANVLTF
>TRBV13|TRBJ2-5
CASSSVQGAQETRYF
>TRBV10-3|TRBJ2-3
CAISDGTVSDTQYF
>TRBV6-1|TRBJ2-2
CASSEAPLSLRFF
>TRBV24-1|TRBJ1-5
CATSDTNQPQHF
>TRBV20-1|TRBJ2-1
CSAFLTSGRVDEQFF
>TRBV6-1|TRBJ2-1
CASSDIRLAALREQFF
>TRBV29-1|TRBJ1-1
CSVGSGPTEAFF
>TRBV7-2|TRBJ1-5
CASSQPGSNQPQHF
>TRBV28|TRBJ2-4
CASGGTSVAKNIQYF
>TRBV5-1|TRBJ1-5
CASSLGGRNQPQHF
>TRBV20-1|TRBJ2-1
CSAPEKGWHEQFF
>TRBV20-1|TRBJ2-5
CSASEIWSGTAQETQYF
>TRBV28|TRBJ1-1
CASSFWLRGFDTEAFF
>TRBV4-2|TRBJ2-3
CASSQDWGQSTDTQYF
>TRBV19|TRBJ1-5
CASSSSFGQGGKQPQHF
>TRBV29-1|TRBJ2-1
CSVPGLYNEQFF
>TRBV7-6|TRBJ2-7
CASSSTGDFSYEQYF
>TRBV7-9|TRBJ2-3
CASSLMGSTDTQYF
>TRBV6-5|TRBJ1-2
CASSYSASDGYTF
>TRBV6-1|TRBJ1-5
CASSEADSGSQPQHF
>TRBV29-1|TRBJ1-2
CSVVGLDGYTF
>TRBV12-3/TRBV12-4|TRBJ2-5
CASSNAGGSNEQYF
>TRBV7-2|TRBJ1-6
CASSLDSTGYNSPLHF
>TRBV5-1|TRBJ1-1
CASSGGQVMNTEAFF
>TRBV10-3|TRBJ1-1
CAIGGRGPDTEAFF
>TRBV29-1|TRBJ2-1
CSGLQGLYDNEQFF
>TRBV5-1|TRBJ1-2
CASSLANPSDGYTF
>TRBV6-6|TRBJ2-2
CASRPALAGTGKLFF
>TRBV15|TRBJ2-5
CATLEGGGQETQYF
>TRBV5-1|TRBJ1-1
CASSLDPGVNTEAFF
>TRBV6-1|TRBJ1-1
CASSFPEVEAFF
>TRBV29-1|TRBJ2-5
CSVEQGAVETQYF
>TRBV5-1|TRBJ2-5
CASSLVRKQYF
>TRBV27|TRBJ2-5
CASSAGLLQETQYF
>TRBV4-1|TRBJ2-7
CASSQQQGATGSYEQYF
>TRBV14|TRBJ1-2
CASSPSRQGSNYGYTF
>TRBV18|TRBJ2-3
CASSPRQGADTQYF
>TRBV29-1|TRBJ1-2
CSVDRGGYGYTF
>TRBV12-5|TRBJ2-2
CASGLRQGNTGELFF
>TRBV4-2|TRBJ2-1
CASSRDRDLTYNEQFF
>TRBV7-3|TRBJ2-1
CASSPREREYNEQFF